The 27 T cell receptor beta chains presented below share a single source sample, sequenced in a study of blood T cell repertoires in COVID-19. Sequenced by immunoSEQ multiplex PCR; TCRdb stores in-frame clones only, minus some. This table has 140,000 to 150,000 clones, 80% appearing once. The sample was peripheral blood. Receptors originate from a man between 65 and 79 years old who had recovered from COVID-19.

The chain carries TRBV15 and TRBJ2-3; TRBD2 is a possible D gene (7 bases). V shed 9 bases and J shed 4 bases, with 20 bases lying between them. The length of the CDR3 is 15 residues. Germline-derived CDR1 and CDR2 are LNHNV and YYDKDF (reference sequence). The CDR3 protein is CATSPTRGGADTQYF. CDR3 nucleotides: TGTGCCACGAGCCCGACCAGGGGAGGGGCAGATACGCAGTATTTT.

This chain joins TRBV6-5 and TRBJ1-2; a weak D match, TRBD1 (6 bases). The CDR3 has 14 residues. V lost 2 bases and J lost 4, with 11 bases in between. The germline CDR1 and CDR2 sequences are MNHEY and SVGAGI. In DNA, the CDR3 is TGTGCCAGCAGTTACGCCACAGGGAGCTATGGCTACACCTTC. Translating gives CASSYATGSYGYTF.

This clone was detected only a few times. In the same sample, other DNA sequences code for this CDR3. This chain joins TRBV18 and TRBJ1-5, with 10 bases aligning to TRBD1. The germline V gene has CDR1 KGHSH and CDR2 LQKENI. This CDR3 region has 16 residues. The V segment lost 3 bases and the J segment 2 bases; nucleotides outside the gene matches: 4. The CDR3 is CASSPPGTGGNQPQHF. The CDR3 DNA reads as TGTGCCAGCTCACCCCCGGGGACAGGGGGCAATCAGCCCCAGCATTTT.

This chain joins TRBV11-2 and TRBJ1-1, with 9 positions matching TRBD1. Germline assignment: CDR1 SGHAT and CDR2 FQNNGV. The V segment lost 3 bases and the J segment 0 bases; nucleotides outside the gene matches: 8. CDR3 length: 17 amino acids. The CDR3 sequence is CASSFWDRVIMNTEAFF. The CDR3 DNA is TGTGCCAGCAGCTTCTGGGACAGGGTCATCATGAACACTGAAGCTTTCTTT.

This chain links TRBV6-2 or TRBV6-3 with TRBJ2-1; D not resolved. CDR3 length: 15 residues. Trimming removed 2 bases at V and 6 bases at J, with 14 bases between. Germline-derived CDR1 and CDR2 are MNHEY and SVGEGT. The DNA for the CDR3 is TGTGCCAGCAGTTACGGCGGTAATACGGTCAATGAGCAGTTCTTC. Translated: CASSYGGNTVNEQFF.

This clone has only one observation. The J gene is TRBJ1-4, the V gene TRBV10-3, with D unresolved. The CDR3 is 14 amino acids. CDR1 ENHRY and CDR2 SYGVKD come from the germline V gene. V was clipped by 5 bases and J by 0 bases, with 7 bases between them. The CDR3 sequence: CAISTHATNEKLFF. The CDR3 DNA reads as TGTGCCATCAGTACTCACGCAACTAATGAAAAACTGTTTTTT.

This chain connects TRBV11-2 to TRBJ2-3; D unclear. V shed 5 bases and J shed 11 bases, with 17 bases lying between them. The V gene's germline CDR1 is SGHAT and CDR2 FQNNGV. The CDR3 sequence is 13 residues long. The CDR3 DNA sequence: TGTGCCAGCAGCCCGTCGACTGCACCCGGGCAGTATTTT. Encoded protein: CASSPSTAPGQYF.

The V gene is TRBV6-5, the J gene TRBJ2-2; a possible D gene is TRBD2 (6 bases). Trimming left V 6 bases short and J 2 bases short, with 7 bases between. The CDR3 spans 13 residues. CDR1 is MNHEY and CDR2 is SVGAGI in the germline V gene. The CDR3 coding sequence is TGTGCCAGCAGGGACTACAACACCGGGGAGCTGTTTTTT. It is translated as CASRDYNTGELFF.

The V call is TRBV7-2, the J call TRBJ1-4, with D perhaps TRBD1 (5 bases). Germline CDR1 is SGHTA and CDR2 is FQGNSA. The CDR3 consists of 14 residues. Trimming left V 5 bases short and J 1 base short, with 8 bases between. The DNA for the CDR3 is TGTGCCAGCAGCCCCGGGGGAACTAATGAAAAACTGTTTTTT. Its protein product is CASSPGGTNEKLFF.

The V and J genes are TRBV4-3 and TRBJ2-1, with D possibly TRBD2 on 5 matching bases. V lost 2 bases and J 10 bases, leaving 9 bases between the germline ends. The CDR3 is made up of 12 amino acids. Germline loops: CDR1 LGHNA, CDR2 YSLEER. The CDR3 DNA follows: TGCGCCAGCAGCCAATCAGGCGGGGAGCAGTTCTTC. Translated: CASSQSGGEQFF.

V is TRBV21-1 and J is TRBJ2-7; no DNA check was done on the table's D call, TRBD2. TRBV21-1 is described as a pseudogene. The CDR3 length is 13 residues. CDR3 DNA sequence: TGTGCCAGCAGCAGGAGCGACTCCTACGAGCAGTACTTC. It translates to CASSRSDSYEQYF.

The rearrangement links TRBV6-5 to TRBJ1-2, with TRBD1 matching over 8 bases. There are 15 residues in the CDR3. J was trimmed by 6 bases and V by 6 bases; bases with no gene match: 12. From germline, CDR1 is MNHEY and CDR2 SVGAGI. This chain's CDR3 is CASRPGGQGLNGYTF. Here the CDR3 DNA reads TGTGCCAGCAGACCCGGTGGACAGGGCTTGAATGGCTACACCTTC.

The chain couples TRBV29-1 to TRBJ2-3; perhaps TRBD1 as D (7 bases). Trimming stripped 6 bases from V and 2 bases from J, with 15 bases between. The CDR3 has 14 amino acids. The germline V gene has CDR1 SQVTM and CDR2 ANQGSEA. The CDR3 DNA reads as TGCAGCGTGCGGGACAGAGGTTTCACAGATACGCAGTATTTT. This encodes CSVRDRGFTDTQYF.

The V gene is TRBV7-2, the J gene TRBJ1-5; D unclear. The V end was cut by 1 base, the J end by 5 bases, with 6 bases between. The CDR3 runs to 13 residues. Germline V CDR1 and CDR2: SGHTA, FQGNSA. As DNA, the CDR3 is TGTGCCAGCAGCTTAGAGCGGGATCAGCCCCAGCATTTT. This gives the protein CASSLERDQPQHF.

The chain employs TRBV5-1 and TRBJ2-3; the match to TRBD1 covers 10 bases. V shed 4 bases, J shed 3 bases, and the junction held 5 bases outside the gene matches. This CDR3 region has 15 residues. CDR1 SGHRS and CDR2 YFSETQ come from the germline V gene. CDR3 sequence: CASSPGTGVTDTQYF. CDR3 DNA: TGCGCCAGCAGCCCCGGGACAGGGGTTACAGATACGCAGTATTTT.

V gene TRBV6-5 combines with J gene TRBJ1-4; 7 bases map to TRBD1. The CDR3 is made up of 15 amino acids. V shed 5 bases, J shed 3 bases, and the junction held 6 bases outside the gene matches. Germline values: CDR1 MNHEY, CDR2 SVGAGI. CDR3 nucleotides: TGTGCCAGCAGTACCCGGGACAGTCCTAATGAAAAACTGTTTTTT. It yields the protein CASSTRDSPNEKLFF.

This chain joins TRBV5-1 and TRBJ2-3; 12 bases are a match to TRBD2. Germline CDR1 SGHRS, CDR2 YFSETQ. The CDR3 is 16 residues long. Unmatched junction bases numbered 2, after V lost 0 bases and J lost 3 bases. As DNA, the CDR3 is TGCGCCAGCAGCTTGGCGACTAGCGGGAGTACAGATACGCAGTATTTT. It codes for CASSLATSGSTDTQYF.

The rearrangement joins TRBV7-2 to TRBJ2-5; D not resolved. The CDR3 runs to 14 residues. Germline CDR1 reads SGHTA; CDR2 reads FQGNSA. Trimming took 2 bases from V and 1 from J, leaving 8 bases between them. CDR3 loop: CASSLFAIQETQYF. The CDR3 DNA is TGTGCCAGCAGCTTATTTGCGATCCAAGAGACCCAGTACTTC.

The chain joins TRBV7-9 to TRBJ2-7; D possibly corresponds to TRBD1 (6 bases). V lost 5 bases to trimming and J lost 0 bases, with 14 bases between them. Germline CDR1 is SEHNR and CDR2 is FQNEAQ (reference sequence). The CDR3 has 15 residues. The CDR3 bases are TGTGCCAGCAGCCAAACTCAGGGGCACTCCTACGAGCAGTACTTC. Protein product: CASSQTQGHSYEQYF.

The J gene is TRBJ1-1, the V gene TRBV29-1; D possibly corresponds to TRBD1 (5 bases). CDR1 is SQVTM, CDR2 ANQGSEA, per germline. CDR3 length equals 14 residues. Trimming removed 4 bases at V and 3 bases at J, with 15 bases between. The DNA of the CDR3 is TGCAGCGTTGGGGGGAGGGGAAGGCACACTGAAGCTTTCTTT. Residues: CSVGGRGRHTEAFF.

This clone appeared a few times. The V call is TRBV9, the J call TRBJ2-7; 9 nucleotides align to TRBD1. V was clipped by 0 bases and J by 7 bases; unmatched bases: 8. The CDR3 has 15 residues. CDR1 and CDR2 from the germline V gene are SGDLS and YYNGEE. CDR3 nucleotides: TGTGCCAGCAGCGTAGCGGGACAGGGAGGTCGGGAGCAGTACTTC. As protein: CASSVAGQGGREQYF.

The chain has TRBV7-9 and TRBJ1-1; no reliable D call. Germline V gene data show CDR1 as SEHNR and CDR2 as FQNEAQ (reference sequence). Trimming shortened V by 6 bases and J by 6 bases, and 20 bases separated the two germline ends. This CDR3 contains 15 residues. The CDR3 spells CASRAQIEREAEAFF. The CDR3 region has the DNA TGTGCCAGCAGAGCCCAGATTGAGAGGGAGGCTGAAGCTTTCTTT. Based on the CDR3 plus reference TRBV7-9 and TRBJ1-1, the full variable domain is DTGVSQNPRHKITKRGQNVTFRCDPISEHNRLYWYRQTLGQGPEFLTYFQNEAQLEKSRLLSDRFSAERPKGSFSTLEIQRTEQGDSAMYLCASRAQIEREAEAFFGQGTRLTVV.

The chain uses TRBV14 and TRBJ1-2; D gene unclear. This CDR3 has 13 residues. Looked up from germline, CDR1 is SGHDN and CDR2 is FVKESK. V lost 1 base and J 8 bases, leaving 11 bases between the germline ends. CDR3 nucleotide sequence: TGTGCCAGCAGCCAAGGATTCGGGTTCGGCTACACCTTC. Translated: CASSQGFGFGYTF. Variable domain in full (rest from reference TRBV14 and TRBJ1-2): EAGVTQFPSHSVIEKGQTVTLRCDPISGHDNLYWYRRVMGKEIKFLLHFVKESKQDESGMPNNRFLAERTGGTYSTLKVQPAELEDSGVYFCASSQGFGFGYTFGSGTRLTVV.

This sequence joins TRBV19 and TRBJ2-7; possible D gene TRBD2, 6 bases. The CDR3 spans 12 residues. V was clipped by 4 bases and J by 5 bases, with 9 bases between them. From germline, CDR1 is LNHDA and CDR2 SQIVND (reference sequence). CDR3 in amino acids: CASSTGLNEQYF. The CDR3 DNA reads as TGTGCCAGTAGTACGGGACTCAACGAGCAGTACTTC.

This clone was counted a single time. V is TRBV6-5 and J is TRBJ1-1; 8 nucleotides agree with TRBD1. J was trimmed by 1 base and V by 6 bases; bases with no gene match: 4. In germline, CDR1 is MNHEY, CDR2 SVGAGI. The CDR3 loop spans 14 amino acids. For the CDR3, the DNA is TGTGCCAGCAGAACTGGGACAGGGAACACTGAAGCTTTCTTT. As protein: CASRTGTGNTEAFF.

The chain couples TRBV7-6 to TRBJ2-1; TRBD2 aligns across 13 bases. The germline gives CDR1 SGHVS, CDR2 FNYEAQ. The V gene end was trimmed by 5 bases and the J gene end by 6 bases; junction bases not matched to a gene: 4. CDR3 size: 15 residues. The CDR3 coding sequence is TGTGCCAGCAGCCTTACTAGCGGGAGGGCCAATGAGCAGTTCTTC. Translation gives CASSLTSGRANEQFF.

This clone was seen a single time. The CDR3 region is CASSIVAGGSTYEQYF. CDR3 coding DNA: TGTGCCAGTAGTATAGTAGCGGGAGGTTCGACCTACGAGCAGTACTTC. The chain recombines TRBV19 with TRBJ2-7; 10 nucleotides agree with TRBD2. With V trimmed by 1 base and J by 2 bases, 5 bases remained unmatched. From germline, CDR1 is LNHDA and CDR2 SQIVND (reference sequence). The length of the CDR3 is 16 residues.